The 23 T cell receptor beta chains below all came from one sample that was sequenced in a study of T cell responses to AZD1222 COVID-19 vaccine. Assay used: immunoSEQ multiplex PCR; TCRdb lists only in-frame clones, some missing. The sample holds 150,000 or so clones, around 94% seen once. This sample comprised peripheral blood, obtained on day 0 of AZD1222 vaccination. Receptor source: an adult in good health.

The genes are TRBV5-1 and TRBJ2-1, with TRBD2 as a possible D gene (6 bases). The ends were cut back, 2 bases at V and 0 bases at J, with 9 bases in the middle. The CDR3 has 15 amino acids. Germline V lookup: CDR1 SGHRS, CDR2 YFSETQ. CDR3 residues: CASSFDGSSYNEQFF. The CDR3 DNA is TGCGCCAGCAGCTTCGACGGGAGCTCCTACAATGAGCAGTTCTTC.

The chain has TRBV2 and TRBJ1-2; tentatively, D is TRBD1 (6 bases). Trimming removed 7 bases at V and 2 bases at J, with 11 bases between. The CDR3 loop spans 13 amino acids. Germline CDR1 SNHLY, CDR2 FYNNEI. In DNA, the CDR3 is TGTGCCAGCACCCGGGACATAAACTATGGCTACACCTTC. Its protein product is CASTRDINYGYTF.

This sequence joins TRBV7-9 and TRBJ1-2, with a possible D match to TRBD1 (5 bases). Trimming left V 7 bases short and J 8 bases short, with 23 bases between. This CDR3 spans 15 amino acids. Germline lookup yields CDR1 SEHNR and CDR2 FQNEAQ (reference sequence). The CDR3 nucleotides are TGTGCCAGCATCCGCGAATGGGACCTCTTGAGAGGCTACACCTTC. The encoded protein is CASIREWDLLRGYTF.

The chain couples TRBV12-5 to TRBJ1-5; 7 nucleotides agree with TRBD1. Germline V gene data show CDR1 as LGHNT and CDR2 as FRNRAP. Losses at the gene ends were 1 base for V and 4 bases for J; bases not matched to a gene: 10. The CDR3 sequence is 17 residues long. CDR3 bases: TGTGCTAGTGGTTTGGCCACGAGGGGACAGACTAATCAGCCCCAGCATTTT. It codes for CASGLATRGQTNQPQHF.

Written as DNA, the CDR3 is TGTGCCAGCAGCAGCCCGGACAGGGGAAACACCATATATTTT. Amino acid sequence: CASSSPDRGNTIYF. This sequence joins TRBV5-6 and TRBJ1-3, with 7 positions matching TRBD1. Germline CDR1 reads SGHDT; CDR2 reads YYEEEE. The CDR3 is made up of 14 amino acids. Germline trimming cut 4 bases from V and 4 bases from J; bases unmatched to any gene: 5.

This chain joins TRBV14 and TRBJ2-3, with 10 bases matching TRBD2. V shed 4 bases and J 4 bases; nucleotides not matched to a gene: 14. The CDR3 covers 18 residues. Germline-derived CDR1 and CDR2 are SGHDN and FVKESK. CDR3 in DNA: TGTGCCAGCAGCCCTCGTGAAGTAGCGGGAGGCTTAGCAGATACGCAGTATTTT. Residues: CASSPREVAGGLADTQYF.

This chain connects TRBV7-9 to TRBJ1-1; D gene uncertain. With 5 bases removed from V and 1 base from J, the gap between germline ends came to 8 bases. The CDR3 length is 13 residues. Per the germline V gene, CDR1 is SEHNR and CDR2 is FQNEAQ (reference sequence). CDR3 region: CASSQTENTEAFF. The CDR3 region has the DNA TGTGCCAGCAGCCAAACAGAGAACACTGAAGCTTTCTTT.

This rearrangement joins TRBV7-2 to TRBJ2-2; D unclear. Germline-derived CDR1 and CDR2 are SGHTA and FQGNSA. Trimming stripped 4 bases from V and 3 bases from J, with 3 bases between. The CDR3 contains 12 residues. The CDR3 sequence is CASSSYTGELFF. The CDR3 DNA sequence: TGTGCCAGCAGCTCCTACACCGGGGAGCTGTTTTTT.

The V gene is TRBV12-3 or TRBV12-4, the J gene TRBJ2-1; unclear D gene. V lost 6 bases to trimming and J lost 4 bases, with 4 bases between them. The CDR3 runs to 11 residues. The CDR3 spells CASRRYNEQFF. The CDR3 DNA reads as TGTGCCAGCAGAAGGTACAATGAGCAGTTCTTC.

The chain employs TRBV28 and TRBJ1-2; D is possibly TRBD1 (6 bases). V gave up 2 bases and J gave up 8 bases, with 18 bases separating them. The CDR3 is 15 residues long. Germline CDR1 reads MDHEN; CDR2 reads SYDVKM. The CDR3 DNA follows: TGTGCCAGCAGTTTACGGAAAAAGGGGGTGATGGGCTACACCTTC. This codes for CASSLRKKGVMGYTF.

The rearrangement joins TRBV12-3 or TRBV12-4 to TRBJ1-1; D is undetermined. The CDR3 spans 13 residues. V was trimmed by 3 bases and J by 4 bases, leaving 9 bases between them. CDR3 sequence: CASSLDGGTEAFF. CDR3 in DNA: TGTGCCAGCAGTTTGGATGGAGGCACTGAAGCTTTCTTT.

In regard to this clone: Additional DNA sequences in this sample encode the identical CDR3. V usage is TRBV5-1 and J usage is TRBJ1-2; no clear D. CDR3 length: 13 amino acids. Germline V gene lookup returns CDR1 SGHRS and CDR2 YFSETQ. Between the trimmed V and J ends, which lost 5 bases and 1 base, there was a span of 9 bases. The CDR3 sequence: CASSLDVNYGYTF. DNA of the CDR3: TGCGCCAGCAGTCTCGACGTTAACTATGGCTACACCTTC.

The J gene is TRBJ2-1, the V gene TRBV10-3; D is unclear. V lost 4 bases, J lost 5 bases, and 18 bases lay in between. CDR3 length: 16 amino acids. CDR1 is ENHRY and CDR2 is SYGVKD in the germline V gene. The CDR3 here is CAISAGRKAINNEQFF. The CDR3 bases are TGTGCCATCAGTGCTGGGCGGAAAGCAATAAACAATGAGCAGTTCTTC.

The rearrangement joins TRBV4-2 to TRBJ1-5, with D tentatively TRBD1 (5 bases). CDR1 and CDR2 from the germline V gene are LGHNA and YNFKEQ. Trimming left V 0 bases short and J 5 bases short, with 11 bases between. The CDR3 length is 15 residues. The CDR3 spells CASSQDWDGDQPQHF. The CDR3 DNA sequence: TGTGCCAGCAGCCAAGATTGGGACGGAGATCAGCCCCAGCATTTT.

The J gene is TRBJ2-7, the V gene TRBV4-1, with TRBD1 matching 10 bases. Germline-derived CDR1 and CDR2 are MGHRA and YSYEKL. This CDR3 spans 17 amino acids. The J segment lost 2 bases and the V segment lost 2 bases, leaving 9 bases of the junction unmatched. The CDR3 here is CASSQIRQGARTYEQYF. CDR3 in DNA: TGCGCCAGCAGCCAAATACGACAGGGGGCCCGGACCTACGAGCAGTACTTC.

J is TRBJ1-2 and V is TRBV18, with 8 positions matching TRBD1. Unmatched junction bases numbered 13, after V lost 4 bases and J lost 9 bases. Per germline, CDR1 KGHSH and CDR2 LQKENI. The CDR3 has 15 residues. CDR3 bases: TGTGCCAGCTCACGCGGGCACACAGGGGGAAGGAGCTACACCTTC. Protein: CASSRGHTGGRSYTF.

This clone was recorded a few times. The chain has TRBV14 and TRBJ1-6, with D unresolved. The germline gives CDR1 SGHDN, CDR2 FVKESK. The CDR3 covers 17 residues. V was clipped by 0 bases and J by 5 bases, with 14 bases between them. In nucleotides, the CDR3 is TGTGCCAGCAGCCAAGAAAGGTCGGCCATTCATAATTCACCCCTCCACTTT. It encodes CASSQERSAIHNSPLHF.

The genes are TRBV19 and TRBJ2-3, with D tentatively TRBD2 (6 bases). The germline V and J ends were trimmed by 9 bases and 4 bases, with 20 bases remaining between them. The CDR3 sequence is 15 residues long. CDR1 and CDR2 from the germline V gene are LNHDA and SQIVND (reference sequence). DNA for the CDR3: TGTGCCAGCACTCGTGGGGAGGCCTTCGCAGATACGCAGTATTTT. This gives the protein CASTRGEAFADTQYF. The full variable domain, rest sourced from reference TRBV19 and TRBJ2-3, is DGGITQSPKYLFRKEGQNVTLSCEQNLNHDAMYWYRQDPGQGLRLIYYSQIVNDFQKGDIAEGYSVSREKKESFPLTVTSAQKNPTAFYLCASTRGEAFADTQYFGPGTRLTVL.

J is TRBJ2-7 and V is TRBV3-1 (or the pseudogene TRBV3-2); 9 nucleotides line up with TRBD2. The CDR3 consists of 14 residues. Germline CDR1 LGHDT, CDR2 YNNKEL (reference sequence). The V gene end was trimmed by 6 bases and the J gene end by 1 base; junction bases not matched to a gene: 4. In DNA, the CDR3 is TGTGCCAGCAGGTATAGCGGGAGATCCTACGAGCAGTACTTC. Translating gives CASRYSGRSYEQYF.

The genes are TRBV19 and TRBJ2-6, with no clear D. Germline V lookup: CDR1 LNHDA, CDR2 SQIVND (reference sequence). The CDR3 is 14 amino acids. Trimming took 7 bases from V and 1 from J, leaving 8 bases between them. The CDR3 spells CASTESSGANVLTF. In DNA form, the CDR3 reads TGTGCCAGTACGGAATCTTCTGGGGCCAACGTCCTGACTTTC.

The CDR3 nucleotides are TGTGCCAGCAGCCCCGGGACGGTACCTAATGAAAAACTGTTTTTT. Translated, it gives CASSPGTVPNEKLFF. The V and J genes are TRBV7-9 and TRBJ1-4, with TRBD1 as a possible D gene (5 bases). The germline V and J ends were trimmed by 5 bases and 3 bases, with 13 bases remaining between them. Per the germline V gene, CDR1 is SEHNR and CDR2 is FQNEAQ (reference sequence). The CDR3 consists of 15 residues.

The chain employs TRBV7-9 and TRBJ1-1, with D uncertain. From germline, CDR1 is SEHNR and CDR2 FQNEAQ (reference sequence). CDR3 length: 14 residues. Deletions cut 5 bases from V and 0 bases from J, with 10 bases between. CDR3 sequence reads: CASSERIMNTEAFF. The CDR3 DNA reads TGTGCCAGCAGCGAGAGAATCATGAACACTGAAGCTTTCTTT.

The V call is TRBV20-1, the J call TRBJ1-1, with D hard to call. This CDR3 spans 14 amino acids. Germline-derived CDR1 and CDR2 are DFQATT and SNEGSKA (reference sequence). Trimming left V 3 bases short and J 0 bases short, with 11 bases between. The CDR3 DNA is TGCAGTGCTAGTCGCAGCCTAATGAACACTGAAGCTTTCTTT. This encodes CSASRSLMNTEAFF.